Each of the 12 T cell receptor beta chains below was sequenced from the same sample in a study of T cells after somatic rescue of genetic block. Using immunoSEQ multiplex PCR, the repertoire was profiled, and TCRdb retains in-frame clones only, with some absent. The repertoire includes 95,000 to 120,000 clones, just over 90% of them detected once, and roughly 1.5% sits in the top ten. The sequenced sample was peripheral blood mononuclear cells (PBMCs). These receptors were taken from a woman aged 18-35 years.

The rearrangement joins TRBV4-1 to TRBJ1-1; D may be TRBD1 (6 bases). V was clipped by 0 bases and J by 8 bases, with 16 bases between them. The CDR3 runs 15 residues. Looked up from germline, CDR1 is MGHRA and CDR2 is YSYEKL. The CDR3 here is CASSQDRGQQTEAFF. The DNA for the CDR3 is TGCGCCAGCAGCCAAGATCGGGGACAACAGACCGAAGCTTTCTTT.

The chain carries TRBV6-6 and TRBJ1-5; 9 nucleotides agree with TRBD1. The V segment lost 5 bases and the J segment 4 bases; nucleotides outside the gene matches: 6. The CDR3 is made up of 15 amino acids. The germline CDR1 and CDR2 sequences are MNHNY and SVGAGI (reference sequence). CDR3 amino acids: CASSPDRGKNQPQHF. The CDR3 DNA reads TGTGCCAGCAGTCCCGACAGGGGGAAAAATCAGCCCCAGCATTTT.

The chain couples TRBV5-1 to TRBJ2-7; D might be TRBD1 (7 bases). The CDR3 is made up of 13 amino acids. Trimming shortened V by 1 base and J by 5 bases, and 10 bases separated the two germline ends. Germline V gene lookup returns CDR1 SGHRS and CDR2 YFSETQ. The CDR3 is CASSLPGGNEQYF. CDR3 DNA: TGCGCCAGCAGCTTGCCAGGGGGGAACGAGCAGTACTTC.

This rearrangement joins TRBV15 to TRBJ1-2, with 9 positions matching TRBD1. The germline V gene has CDR1 LNHNV and CDR2 YYDKDF (reference sequence). J gave up 4 bases and V 1 base, and 1 base lay outside the gene matches. The CDR3 has 14 residues. CDR3 coding DNA: TGTGCCACCAGCAGAGCGGGACAGGGCTATGGCTACACCTTC. This translates into CATSRAGQGYGYTF.

The V and J genes are TRBV5-8 and TRBJ2-7; D perhaps matches TRBD2 (6 bases). The CDR3 length is 14 residues. The germline gives CDR1 SGHTS, CDR2 YDEGEE. V was cut by 7 bases and J by 1 base, with 15 bases left in between. The CDR3 loop is CASAFAGRSYEQYF. In DNA form, the CDR3 reads TGTGCCAGCGCTTTTGCGGGGAGGTCCTACGAGCAGTACTTC. Filled out from reference TRBV5-8 and TRBJ2-7, the complete variable domain reads EAGVTQSPTHLIKTRGQQATLRCSPISGHTSVYWYQQALGLGLQFLLWYDEGEERNRGNFPPRFSGRQFPNYSSELNVNALELEDSALYLCASAFAGRSYEQYFGPGTRLTVT.

This chain links TRBV5-4 with TRBJ2-2; either TRBD1 or TRBD2 may supply D (5 bases each). Germline loops: CDR1 SGHNT, CDR2 YYREEE (reference sequence). V lost 4 bases and J 3 bases, leaving 16 bases between the germline ends. The CDR3 has 16 residues. The CDR3 sequence: CASSPQRGMDTGELFF. Here the CDR3 DNA reads TGTGCCAGCAGCCCCCAGAGGGGCATGGACACCGGGGAGCTGTTTTTT.

The chain carries TRBV28 and TRBJ2-3; tentatively, D is TRBD1 (5 bases). From germline, CDR1 is MDHEN and CDR2 SYDVKM. V lost 3 bases and J 1 base, leaving 26 bases between the germline ends. The CDR3 spans 20 residues. The CDR3 protein is CASSFFWGGSPELGTDTQYF. CDR3 sequence (DNA): TGTGCCAGCAGTTTTTTTTGGGGCGGATCTCCCGAACTGGGCACAGATACGCAGTATTTT.

The chain carries TRBV4-3 and TRBJ1-6, with 8 bases lining up with TRBD1. J was trimmed by 7 bases and V by 5 bases; bases with no gene match: 4. The germline V gene has CDR1 LGHNA and CDR2 YSLEER. The CDR3 is made up of 14 amino acids. CDR3 DNA sequence: TGCGCCAGCAGCGATAGGACAGGGAATTCACCCCTCCACTTT. This encodes CASSDRTGNSPLHF.

V gene TRBV2 combines with J gene TRBJ1-1, with 7 bases matching TRBD1. The germline V gene encodes CDR1 SNHLY and CDR2 FYNNEI. The CDR3 has 14 residues. With V trimmed by 7 bases and J by 3 bases, 8 bases remained unmatched. As DNA, the CDR3 is TGTGCCAGCACTGCGGGACAGCTTTACACTGAAGCTTTCTTT. It translates to CASTAGQLYTEAFF.

The V call is TRBV6-6, the J call TRBJ2-7; tentatively, D is TRBD2 (5 bases). There are 15 residues in the CDR3. Trimming pared 2 bases from V and 1 base from J, leaving 12 bases between. Germline CDR1 MNHNY, CDR2 SVGAGI (reference sequence). CDR3 protein: CASSYMDRGSYEQYF. CDR3 nucleotide sequence: TGTGCCAGCAGTTACATGGACCGGGGTTCCTACGAGCAGTACTTC.

The chain employs TRBV2 and TRBJ1-2; D is ambiguous. Germline lookup yields CDR1 SNHLY and CDR2 FYNNEI. CDR3 length equals 13 residues. V lost 4 bases, J lost 1 base, and 7 bases lay in between. The CDR3 loop is CASSADLNYGYTF. DNA for the CDR3: TGTGCCAGCAGTGCTGACCTTAACTATGGCTACACCTTC.

This chain connects TRBV7-9 to TRBJ2-7; a weak D match, TRBD2 (6 bases). The V end was cut by 4 bases, the J end by 6 bases, with 19 bases between. CDR3 length: 15 amino acids. Per the germline V gene, CDR1 is SEHNR and CDR2 is FQNEAQ (reference sequence). The CDR3 sequence: CASSSPTEGGLEQYF. The CDR3 nucleotides read TGTGCCAGCAGCTCCCCCACCGAGGGAGGTCTCGAGCAGTACTTC.